This T cell receptor (beta chain) was documented in a study of T cell changes during pregnancy in multiple sclerosis. This CDR3 has 16 residues. V gave up 5 bases and J gave up 5 bases; unmatched junction bases: 12. CDR1 and CDR2 from the germline V gene are SGHNT and YYREEE (reference sequence). Profiled with immunoSEQ multiplex PCR; TCRdb holds only in-frame clones, not every one. This repertoire shows 65,000 to 90,000 clones, approximately 92% found once; its top ten account for 2.5% to 3.5%. The genes are TRBV5-4 and TRBJ2-2; 7 bases line up with TRBD2. This TCR came from a female donor in good health, enrolled as a control in a pregnancy study. The source material was peripheral blood, sampled in the third trimester of pregnancy. CDR3 protein: CASRPWAGVLTGELFF. DNA for the CDR3: TGTGCCAGCAGGCCGTGGGCGGGAGTATTAACCGGGGAGCTGTTTTTT.